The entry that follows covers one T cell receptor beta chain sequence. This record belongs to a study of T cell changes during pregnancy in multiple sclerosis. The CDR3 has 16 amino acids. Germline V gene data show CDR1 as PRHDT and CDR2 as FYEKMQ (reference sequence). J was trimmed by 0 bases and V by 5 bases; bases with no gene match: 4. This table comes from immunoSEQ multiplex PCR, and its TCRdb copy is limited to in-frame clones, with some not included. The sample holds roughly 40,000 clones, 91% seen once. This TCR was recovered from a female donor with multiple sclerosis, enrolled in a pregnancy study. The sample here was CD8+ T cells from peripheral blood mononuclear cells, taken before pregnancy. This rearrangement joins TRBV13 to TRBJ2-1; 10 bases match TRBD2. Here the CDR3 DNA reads TGTGCCAGCAGCCAAAGCGGGAGGGCCTCCTACAATGAGCAGTTCTTC. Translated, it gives CASSQSGRASYNEQFF.